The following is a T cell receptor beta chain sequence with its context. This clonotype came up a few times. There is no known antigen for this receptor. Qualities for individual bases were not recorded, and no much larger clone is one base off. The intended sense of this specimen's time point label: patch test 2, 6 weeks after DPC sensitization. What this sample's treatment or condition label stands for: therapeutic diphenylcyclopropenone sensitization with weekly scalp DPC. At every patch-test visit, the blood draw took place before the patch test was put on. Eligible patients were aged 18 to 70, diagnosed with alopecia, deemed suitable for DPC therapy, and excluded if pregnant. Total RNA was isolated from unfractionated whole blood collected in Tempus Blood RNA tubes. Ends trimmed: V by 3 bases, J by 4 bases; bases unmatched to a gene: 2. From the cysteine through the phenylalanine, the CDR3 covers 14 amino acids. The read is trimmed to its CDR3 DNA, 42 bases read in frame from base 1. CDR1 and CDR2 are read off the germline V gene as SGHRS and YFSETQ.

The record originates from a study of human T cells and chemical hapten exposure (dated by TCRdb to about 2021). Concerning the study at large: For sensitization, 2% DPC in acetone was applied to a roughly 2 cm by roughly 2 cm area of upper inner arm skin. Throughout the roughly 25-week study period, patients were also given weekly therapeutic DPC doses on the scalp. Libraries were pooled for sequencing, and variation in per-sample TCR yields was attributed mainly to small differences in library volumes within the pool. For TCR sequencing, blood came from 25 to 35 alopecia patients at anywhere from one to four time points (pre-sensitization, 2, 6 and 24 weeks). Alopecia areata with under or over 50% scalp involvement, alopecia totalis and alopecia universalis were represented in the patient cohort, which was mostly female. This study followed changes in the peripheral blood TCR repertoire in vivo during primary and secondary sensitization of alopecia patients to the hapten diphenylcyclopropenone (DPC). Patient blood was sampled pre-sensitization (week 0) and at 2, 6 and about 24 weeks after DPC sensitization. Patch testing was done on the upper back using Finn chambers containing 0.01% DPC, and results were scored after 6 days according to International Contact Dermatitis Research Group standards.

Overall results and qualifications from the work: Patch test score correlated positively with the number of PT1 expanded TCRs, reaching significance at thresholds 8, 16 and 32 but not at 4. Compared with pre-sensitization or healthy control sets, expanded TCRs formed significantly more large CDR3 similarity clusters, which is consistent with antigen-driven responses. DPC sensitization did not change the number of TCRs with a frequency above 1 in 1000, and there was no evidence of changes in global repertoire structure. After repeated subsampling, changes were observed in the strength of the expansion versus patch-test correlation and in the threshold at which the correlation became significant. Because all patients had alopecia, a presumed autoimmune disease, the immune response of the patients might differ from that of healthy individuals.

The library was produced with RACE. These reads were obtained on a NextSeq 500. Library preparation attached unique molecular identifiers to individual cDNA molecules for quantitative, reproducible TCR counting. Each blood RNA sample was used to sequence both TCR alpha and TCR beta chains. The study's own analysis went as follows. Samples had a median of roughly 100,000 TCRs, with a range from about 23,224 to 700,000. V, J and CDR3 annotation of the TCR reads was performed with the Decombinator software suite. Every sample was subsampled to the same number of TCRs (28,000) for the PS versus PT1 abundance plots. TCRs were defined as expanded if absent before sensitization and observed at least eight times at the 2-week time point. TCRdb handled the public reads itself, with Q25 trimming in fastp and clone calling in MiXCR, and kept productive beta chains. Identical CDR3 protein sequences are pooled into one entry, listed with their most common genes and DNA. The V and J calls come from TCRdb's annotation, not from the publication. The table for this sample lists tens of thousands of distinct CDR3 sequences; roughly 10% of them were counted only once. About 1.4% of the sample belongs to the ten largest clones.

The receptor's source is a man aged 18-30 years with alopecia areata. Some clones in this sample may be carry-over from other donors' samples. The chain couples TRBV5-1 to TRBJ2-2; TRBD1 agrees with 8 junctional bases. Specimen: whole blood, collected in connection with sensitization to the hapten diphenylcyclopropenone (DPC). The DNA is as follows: TGCGCCAGCAGCTCGGACAGGGCCACCGGGGAGCTGTTTTTT. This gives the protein CASSSDRATGELFF.